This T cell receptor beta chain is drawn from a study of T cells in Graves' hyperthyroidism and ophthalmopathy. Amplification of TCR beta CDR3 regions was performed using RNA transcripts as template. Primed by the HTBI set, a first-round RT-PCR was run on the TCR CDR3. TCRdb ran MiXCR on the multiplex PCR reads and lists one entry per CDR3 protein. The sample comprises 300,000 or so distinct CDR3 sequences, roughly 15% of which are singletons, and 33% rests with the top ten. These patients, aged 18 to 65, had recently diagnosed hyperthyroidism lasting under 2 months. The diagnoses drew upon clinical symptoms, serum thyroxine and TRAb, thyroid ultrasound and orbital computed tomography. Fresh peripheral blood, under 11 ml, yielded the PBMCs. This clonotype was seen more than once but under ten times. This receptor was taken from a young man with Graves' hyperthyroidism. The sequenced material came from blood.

Written as DNA, the CDR3 is TGTGCCTTCAGGACGGACAGAAGCTCTGGGGCCAACGTCCTGACTTTC. Translation gives CAFRTDRSSGANVLTF. V and J are TRBV30 and TRBJ2-6, with D tentatively TRBD1 (6 bases). The V gene's germline CDR1 is GTSNPN and CDR2 SVGIG (reference sequence). The length of the CDR3 is 16 residues. V lost 7 bases and J 0 bases, leaving 16 bases between the germline ends.